The rows below give T cell receptor beta chains drawn from one sample of a study of cytomegalovirus exposure and HLA in healthy donors. Using immunoSEQ multiplex PCR, the repertoire was profiled, and TCRdb retains in-frame clones only, with some absent. Of around 170,000 clones listed, 88% were seen once; the top ten hold 3%. What was sequenced was PBMCs. These receptors all come from a man aged 18 to 30 in good health and CMV-seronegative. Each CDR3 is given with its conserved first and last residue. The D gene is left open where the match is weak. Clone size is stated in some rows and not others, as once, few, many or a class when expanded.

v_gene	abundance	d_gene	j_gene	CDR3aa	CDR3nt
TRBV18	NA	NA	TRBJ1-1	CASSPVLDSMNTEAFF	TGTGCCAGCTCACCGGTCTTAGACAGCATGAACACTGAAGCTTTCTTT
TRBV10-3	NA	TRBD1	TRBJ1-4	CAPGQPEIGDRVFEKLFF	TGTGCCCCGGGACAGCCAGAAATAGGCGACCGCGTTTTTGAAAAACTGTTTTTT
TRBV28	NA	TRBD2	TRBJ2-1	CASKTGKASGRGNEQFF	TGTGCCAGCAAGACAGGGAAGGCTAGCGGGAGGGGCAATGAGCAGTTCTTC
TRBV27	NA	NA	TRBJ2-3	CASSLSTPPSTDTQYF	TGTGCCAGCAGTTTGTCGACTCCACCTAGCACAGATACGCAGTATTTT
TRBV10-1	once	TRBD2	TRBJ2-7	CASSATGLGVSLYF	TGCGCCAGCAGTGCAACCGGACTAGGGGTTTCTCTGTACTTC
TRBV2	NA	NA	TRBJ1-5	CASSNHKNSNQPQHF	TGTGCCAGCAGCAACCACAAGAATAGCAATCAGCCCCAGCATTTT
TRBV9	NA	NA	TRBJ1-5	CASSVDIGQPQHF	TGTGCCAGCAGCGTAGATATCGGTCAGCCCCAGCATTTT
TRBV6-6	NA	TRBD1	TRBJ1-5	CASSPQGQGPNQPQHF	TGTGCCAGCAGTCCCCAGGGACAGGGTCCCAATCAGCCCCAGCATTTT
TRBV28	NA	TRBD1	TRBJ1-1	CASRRQGVSTEAFF	TGTGCCAGCAGGCGACAGGGAGTAAGCACTGAAGCTTTCTTT
TRBV27	NA	NA	TRBJ1-2	CASNGGEGYTF	TGTGCCAGCAATGGGGGGGAGGGCTACACCTTC
TRBV2	NA	NA	TRBJ2-1	CASSEDGGSYNEQFF	TGTGCCAGCAGTGAAGACGGGGGATCCTACAATGAGCAGTTCTTC
TRBV7-9	NA	TRBD2	TRBJ2-7	CASSLGGGTSGRRYEQYF	TGTGCCAGCAGCTTAGGAGGGGGGACTAGCGGGAGGAGATACGAGCAGTACTTC
TRBV29-1	NA	TRBD1	TRBJ1-2	CSVFRGLLYGYTF	TGCAGCGTGTTCAGGGGGTTACTCTATGGCTACACCTTC
TRBV6-5	NA	TRBD1	TRBJ1-1	CASSRDRTEAFF	TGTGCCAGCAGCCGGGACAGGACTGAAGCTTTCTTT
TRBV5-6	NA	NA	TRBJ1-2	CASSFRTRVSPDYGYTF	TGTGCCAGCAGCTTTAGAACCAGGGTTTCTCCTGACTATGGCTACACCTTC
TRBV27	NA	NA	TRBJ2-3	CASSLYGVGGDTQYF	TGTGCCAGCAGTTTATACGGGGTTGGTGGAGATACGCAGTATTTT
TRBV4-1	NA	NA	TRBJ1-2	CASSEENRNYGYTF	TGCGCCAGCAGCGAAGAGAACAGGAACTATGGCTACACCTTC
TRBV5-1	NA	NA	TRBJ2-6	CASSWVAVDFSGANVLTF	TGCGCCAGCAGCTGGGTGGCGGTGGACTTTTCTGGGGCCAACGTCCTGACTTTC
TRBV28	NA	TRBD2	TRBJ2-1	CASSLISGTYNEQFF	TGTGCCAGCAGTCTAATTAGCGGGACGTACAATGAGCAGTTCTTC
TRBV4-2	many	NA	TRBJ2-3	CASSQDRGAADTQYF	TGTGCCAGCAGCCAAGACCGGGGGGCCGCAGATACGCAGTATTTT
TRBV4-1	NA	TRBD2	TRBJ2-5	CASSQLAGAYQETQYF	TGCGCCAGCAGCCAATTAGCGGGGGCGTACCAAGAGACCCAGTACTTC
TRBV19	once	NA	TRBJ1-4	CASSTRQNQNEKLFF	TGTGCCAGTAGCACCCGACAGAACCAAAATGAAAAACTGTTTTTT
TRBV15	NA	NA	TRBJ2-1	CATSRSQQYNEQFF	TGTGCCACCAGCAGGTCTCAACAGTACAATGAGCAGTTCTTC
TRBV7-9	NA	NA	TRBJ2-3	CASGGGLSTDTQYF	TGTGCCAGCGGTGGGGGACTCAGCACAGATACGCAGTATTTT
TRBV19	once	NA	TRBJ1-2	CASNPGPSPYGYTF	TGTGCCAGTAATCCAGGGCCTTCGCCTTATGGCTACACCTTC
TRBV27	NA	NA	TRBJ2-1	CASSRDFQREQFF	TGTGCCAGCAGTCGGGACTTTCAGAGGGAGCAGTTCTTC
TRBV6-6	NA	NA	TRBJ1-5	CASSVDIVSQHF	TGTGCCAGCAGTGTGGACATCGTCTCCCAGCATTTT
TRBV25-1	NA	NA	TRBJ1-5	CASSDGVVGQPQHF	TGTGCCAGCAGTGACGGGGTAGTGGGTCAGCCCCAGCATTTT
TRBV28	NA	NA	TRBJ1-2	CASSLTVNRGYTF	TGTGCCAGCAGTTTAACAGTAAATCGGGGCTACACCTTC
TRBV19	NA	TRBD1	TRBJ1-2	CASSADRERRYGYTF	TGTGCCAGTAGTGCGGACAGGGAAAGACGCTATGGCTACACCTTC
TRBV7-8	NA	TRBD1	TRBJ1-2	CASSLLVGTGFAGYTF	TGTGCCAGCAGCCTCTTGGTCGGGACAGGGTTTGCAGGCTACACCTTC
TRBV20-1	NA	NA	TRBJ1-2	CSAYRVQGYTF	TGCAGTGCTTACAGGGTCCAGGGCTACACCTTC
TRBV14	NA	NA	TRBJ2-2	CASSRDFNTGELFF	TGTGCCAGCAGCCGGGACTTTAACACCGGGGAGCTGTTTTTT
TRBV7-2	NA	NA	TRBJ1-4	CASGRQGLEKLFF	TGTGCCAGCGGTAGGCAGGGGTTAGAAAAACTGTTTTTT
TRBV13	NA	NA	TRBJ2-7	CASSPARSYEQYF	TGTGCCAGCAGCCCCGCGCGGTCCTACGAGCAGTACTTC
TRBV27	NA	TRBD1	TRBJ1-6	CASSSGQGTYNSPLHF	TGTGCCAGCAGCTCCGGACAGGGAACTTATAATTCACCCCTCCACTTT
TRBV27	NA	TRBD2	TRBJ2-3	CASSGRTRREADTQYF	TGTGCCAGCAGTGGCCGGACTAGGAGGGAGGCAGATACGCAGTATTTT
TRBV4-1	NA	NA	TRBJ2-3	CASSQGNRDTDTQYF	TGCGCCAGCAGCCAAGGAAACAGGGATACAGATACGCAGTATTTT
TRBV5-4	NA	TRBD2	TRBJ2-1	CASSLSSGSYNEQFF	TGTGCCAGCAGCTTGAGTAGCGGGAGCTACAATGAGCAGTTCTTC
TRBV7-9	few	NA	TRBJ2-7	CASSLAGTYEQYF	TGTGCCAGCAGCTTGGCGGGCACATACGAGCAGTACTTC
TRBV28	NA	TRBD2	TRBJ2-1	CASRLSGRASNEQFF	TGTGCCAGCAGGCTAAGCGGGAGGGCCTCAAATGAGCAGTTCTTC
TRBV2	NA	TRBD2	TRBJ2-1	CASNDLAGIFNEQFF	TGTGCCAGCAATGACCTAGCGGGTATCTTCAATGAGCAGTTCTTC
TRBV11-2	once	NA	TRBJ1-2	CASSLKDRLRGYTF	TGTGCCAGCAGCCTAAAAGACAGACTCCGGGGCTACACCTTC
TRBV27	NA	TRBD1	TRBJ2-5	CASRRDSQETQYF	TGTGCCAGCAGGAGGGACAGCCAAGAGACCCAGTACTTC
TRBV5-1	NA	TRBD2	TRBJ2-1	CASSLEGGSYNEQFF	TGCGCCAGCAGCTTGGAGGGAGGGAGCTACAATGAGCAGTTCTTC
TRBV6-6	NA	NA	TRBJ1-5	CASSYSQQDNQPQHF	TGTGCCAGCAGTTACTCCCAACAGGACAATCAGCCCCAGCATTTT
TRBV10-1	NA	NA	TRBJ1-2	CASSEMGSPSYGYTF	TGCGCCAGCAGTGAAATGGGGAGTCCATCCTATGGCTACACCTTC
TRBV11-2	NA	NA	TRBJ2-5	CASSLTGRAKETQYF	TGTGCCAGCAGCTTAACCGGGAGAGCAAAAGAGACCCAGTACTTC
TRBV27	NA	NA	TRBJ2-2	CASSLVQGRNTGELFF	TGTGCCAGCAGTTTAGTGCAGGGGAGGAACACCGGGGAGCTGTTTTTT
TRBV6-1	NA	NA	TRBJ2-1	CASSDRGGYSTYNEQFF	TGTGCCAGCAGTGATAGGGGGGGGTACTCGACCTACAATGAGCAGTTCTTC
TRBV12-5	NA	NA	TRBJ2-1	CASGRLNEQFF	TGTGCTAGTGGGCGCCTCAATGAGCAGTTCTTC
TRBV27	NA	TRBD2	TRBJ2-1	CASRRSGSSYNEQFF	TGTGCCAGCAGACGGAGCGGGAGTTCTTACAATGAGCAGTTCTTC
TRBV5-1	NA	TRBD2	TRBJ2-3	CASSLAQLGGTDTQYF	TGCGCCAGCAGCTTGGCCCAGCTGGGGGGGACAGATACGCAGTATTTT
TRBV7-2	NA	NA	TRBJ2-5	CASSLYADFQETQYF	TGTGCCAGCAGCTTATACGCAGACTTCCAAGAGACCCAGTACTTC